Reported below is one T cell receptor (beta chain). Its antigen is not known. V shed 7 bases, J shed 4 bases, and the junction held 10 bases outside the gene matches. This CDR3 spans 14 amino acids. Germline-derived CDR1 and CDR2 are MNHNS and SASEGT. The data were obtained in a study of OX40 agonist ivuxolimab in advanced cancers. General study findings and limits: At 0.1 to 3.0 mg/kg and by week 6, CD4+ and CD8+ T cells in the blood had expanded clonally.

Sequenced by immunoSEQ multiplex PCR; TCRdb stores in-frame clones only, minus some. The sample lists roughly 90,000 clones; approximately 85% were seen once. The chain joins TRBV6-1 to TRBJ2-7; 7 bases fit TRBD1. The source of this sequence is an adult with an advanced solid tumor such as melanoma, head and neck, liver or kidney cancer. The source material was CD4+ or CD8+ T cells sorted from blood, sampled in a trial of the OX40 agonist ivuxolimab. The CDR3 reads CASITGTANYEQYV. The CDR3, as DNA: TGTGCCAGCATTACCGGGACAGCGAATTACGAGCAGTACGTC.